Below are 14 T cell receptor beta chains sequenced from a single sample in a study of regulatory T cells in long-lasting Graves disease. HTBI primers from iRepertoire and Arm-PCR of CDR3 regions yielded the TCR beta libraries. TCRdb used MiXCR to reprocess the multiplex PCR reads, holding one entry per CDR3 protein. This sample yields roughly 520,000 distinct CDR3 sequences, of which around 12% are seen a single time; roughly 8.9% belongs to the top ten. Time point described: newly diagnosed GD, antithyroid drugs for less than 3 months. The TCR library was made from RNA that had been extracted from PBMCs in TRIzol. These data were also reused for a study on T cells in Graves' hyperthyroidism and ophthalmopathy.

The sequencing here drew on peripheral blood mononuclear cells (PBMCs), taken at new diagnosis, from a patient treated with antithyroid drugs. The origin of the receptors is a woman younger than 45 with Graves disease.

This clonotype was seen more than once but under ten times. The rearrangement uses TRBV20-1 and TRBJ2-2, with a weak D call TRBD2 (5 bases). The V gene's germline CDR1 is DFQATT and CDR2 SNEGSKA (reference sequence). The CDR3 is made up of 14 amino acids. Trimming removed 6 bases from V and 5 bases from J, with 16 bases in between. CDR3 amino acids: CSAAGRGMTGELFF. Here the CDR3 DNA reads TGCAGTGCCGCCGGTCGGGGAATGACCGGGGAGCTGTTTTTT.

This rearrangement joins TRBV12-3 or TRBV12-4 to TRBJ2-2; TRBD1 matches at 8 bases. Unmatched junction bases numbered 13, after V lost 8 bases and J lost 5 bases. This CDR3 has 16 amino acids. The CDR3 loop reads CASLPAGGAWTGELFF. CDR3 DNA: TGTGCCAGCCTTCCCGCAGGGGGCGCTTGGACCGGGGAGCTGTTTTTT.

The rearrangement joins TRBV28 to TRBJ2-4, with 13 bases matching TRBD2. The CDR3 consists of 18 residues. From germline, CDR1 is MDHEN and CDR2 SYDVKM. V gave up 4 bases and J gave up 0 bases; unmatched junction bases: 6. CDR3 DNA sequence: TGTGCCAGCAGTTGGGGACTAGCGGGGCCGATAGCCAAAAACATTCAGTACTTC. This gives the protein CASSWGLAGPIAKNIQYF.

Worth noting for this clonotype: It may be a read error: a sequence one base away is much more abundant. This chain connects TRBV7-2 to TRBJ2-7; D gene unclear. This CDR3 spans 16 amino acids. CDR1 is SGHTA and CDR2 is FQGNSA in the germline V gene. Trimming cost V 2 bases and J 4 bases, with 18 bases left between them. CDR3: CASSLRLTGLGYEQYF. CDR3 DNA sequence: TGTGCCAGCAGCTTAAGGTTGACGGGCCTGGGGTACGAGCAGTACTTC.

The rearrangement joins TRBV7-3 to TRBJ2-3, with 8 bases aligning to TRBD1. Germline V lookup: CDR1 SGHTA, CDR2 FQGTGA. The CDR3 is made up of 15 amino acids. J lost 3 bases, V lost 2 bases, and 4 bases had no gene match. The DNA for the CDR3 is TGTGCCAGCAGCTTACGACAGGGGTGGACAGATACGCAGTATTTT. The encoded protein is CASSLRQGWTDTQYF.

This sequence joins TRBV10-3 and TRBJ1-3, with D perhaps matching TRBD1 (6 bases). CDR3 length equals 14 residues. Trimming shortened V by 10 bases and J by 0 bases, and 13 bases separated the two germline ends. Per germline, CDR1 ENHRY and CDR2 SYGVKD. The CDR3 protein is CATGDTSSGNTIYF. DNA for the CDR3: TGTGCCACCGGGGACACGAGCTCTGGAAACACCATATATTTT.

Ten or more counts support this clonotype. The V call is TRBV18, the J call TRBJ2-7, with D hard to call. Trimming cost V 3 bases and J 2 bases, with 14 bases left between them. The germline gives CDR1 KGHSH, CDR2 LQKENI. The CDR3 has 15 residues. The CDR3 protein is CASSPGPMKTYEQYF. The CDR3 nucleotides read TGTGCCAGCTCACCCGGTCCGATGAAAACCTACGAGCAGTACTTC.

This clonotype was found many times. The chain uses TRBV20-1 and TRBJ2-1, with 7 positions matching TRBD1. The trim removed 6 bases at V and 4 bases at J, leaving 9 bases unmatched. Germline V gene lookup returns CDR1 DFQATT and CDR2 SNEGSKA (reference sequence). The CDR3 totals 14 residues. This CDR3 is CSAGTARPYNEQFF. The CDR3 DNA reads TGCAGTGCCGGGACAGCCAGGCCTTACAATGAGCAGTTCTTC.

This clonotype was seen repeatedly, ten times or more. J is TRBJ2-5 and V is TRBV11-2, with TRBD1 as a possible D gene (6 bases). Germline V gene data show CDR1 as SGHAT and CDR2 as FQNNGV. V shed 5 bases and J shed 3 bases, with 16 bases lying between them. The CDR3 is made up of 15 amino acids. This chain's CDR3 is CASSLGIPGEETQYF. In DNA form, the CDR3 reads TGTGCCAGCAGCCTTGGGATACCAGGGGAAGAGACCCAGTACTTC. The full variable domain, its missing parts supplied by reference TRBV11-2 and TRBJ2-5, is EAGVAQSPRYKIIEKRQSVAFWCNPISGHATLYWYQQILGQGPKLLIQFQNNGVVDDSQLPKDRFSAERLKGVDSTLKIQPAKLEDSAVYLCASSLGIPGEETQYFGPGTRLLVL.

This clonotype was counted at least ten times. V and J are TRBV15 and TRBJ2-7; 11 positions agree with TRBD2. Per germline, CDR1 LNHNV and CDR2 YYDKDF (reference sequence). Germline trimming cut 0 bases from V and 7 bases from J; bases unmatched to any gene: 5. CDR3 length: 15 residues. The CDR3 protein is CATSRELAGAGEQYF. The CDR3, as DNA: TGTGCCACCAGCAGAGAACTAGCGGGGGCGGGAGAGCAGTACTTC.

This clonotype was seen ten or more times. The CDR3 loop is CASSSPSYEQYF. DNA for the CDR3: TGTGCCAGCAGTTCCCCATCCTACGAGCAGTACTTC. The rearrangement joins TRBV27 to TRBJ2-7; no definite D call. Germline V CDR1 and CDR2: MNHEY, SMNVEV (reference sequence). V dropped 4 bases and J dropped 1 base, with 5 bases sitting between them. This CDR3 region has 12 residues.

This clonotype was picked up many times. This rearrangement joins TRBV2 to TRBJ2-3, with a tentative D call TRBD1 (6 bases). The V gene lost 2 bases and the J gene lost 3 bases, with 12 bases spanning the gap. The germline CDR1 and CDR2 sequences are SNHLY and FYNNEI. This CDR3 has 15 amino acids. The CDR3: CASSEQGRITDTQYF. The CDR3 nucleotides are TGTGCCAGCAGTGAACAGGGGCGGATAACAGATACGCAGTATTTT.

This clonotype has at least ten counts. The rearrangement joins TRBV2 to TRBJ2-1; D may be TRBD1 or TRBD2 (5 bases each). Trimming cost V 3 bases and J 0 bases, with 9 bases left between them. The CDR3 length is 15 residues. Germline V lookup: CDR1 SNHLY, CDR2 FYNNEI. DNA of the CDR3: TGTGCCAGCAGTGAGGGACCTCTCTCCTACAATGAGCAGTTCTTC. It translates to CASSEGPLSYNEQFF.

The chain uses TRBV6-1 and TRBJ1-6; the match to TRBD1 covers 7 bases. The CDR3 has 16 residues. Germline trimming cut 6 bases from V and 1 base from J; bases unmatched to any gene: 6. In germline, CDR1 is MNHNS, CDR2 SASEGT. CDR3 amino acids: CASRPTGTSYNSPLHF. In DNA, the CDR3 is TGTGCCAGCAGGCCGACAGGGACATCCTATAATTCACCCCTCCACTTT.